What follows are 31 T cell receptor beta chains derived from one specimen sequenced in a study of vaccination and CD4 T cells after COVID-19. One entry per CDR3 protein, called by TCRdb with MiXCR from the PCR reads. Of about 18,000 distinct CDR3 sequences detected, 60% to 75% appear once; the ten largest clones hold roughly 1.1%. The specimen was CD4+ T cells from blood, collected after SARS-CoV-2 vaccination. These receptors all come from a human donor who had recovered from COVID-19.

This clonotype has just a few counts. The V gene is TRBV21-1, the J gene TRBJ1-5; TRBD1 reflects the table's D call only, with no check against the DNA. TRBV21-1 is described as a pseudogene. CDR3 length: 13 residues. The CDR3 loop is CASSRGKDQPQHF. The CDR3 bases are TGTGCCAGCAGCAGGGGGAAGGATCAGCCCCAGCATTTT.

The table lists this clonotype with a few counts. The chain employs TRBV25-1 and TRBJ1-2; D is ambiguous. Germline V gives CDR1 MGHDK, CDR2 SYGVNS. The CDR3 runs 12 residues. Trimming took 3 bases from V and 8 from J, leaving 10 bases between them. The CDR3 DNA is TGTGCCAGCAGTGATCCAGTTGCAGGCTACACCTTC. This codes for CASSDPVAGYTF.

The chain employs TRBV20-1 and TRBJ1-1; perhaps TRBD1 as D (6 bases). Germline V gene sequence: CDR1 DFQATT, CDR2 SNEGSKA (reference sequence). The CDR3 has 11 residues. V lost 6 bases, J lost 6 bases, and 11 bases lay in between. CDR3 in DNA: TGCAGTGCGTGGACAGAACCTGAAGCTTTCTTT. This codes for CSAWTEPEAFF.

This clonotype was counted between two and nine times. The chain joins TRBV20-1 to TRBJ1-2, with D possibly matching TRBD1 (5 bases). Germline values: CDR1 DFQATT, CDR2 SNEGSKA (reference sequence). V was cut by 1 base and J by 9 bases, with 15 bases left in between. The CDR3 has 13 residues. This CDR3 is CSARGPDKTSYTF. The CDR3 region has the DNA TGCAGTGCTAGAGGTCCGGACAAGACCAGCTACACCTTC.

To note about this clonotype: The CDR3 end shows no conserved phenylalanine or tryptophan, and so a read error is likely. This chain joins TRBV20-1 and TRBJ2-3, with TRBD1 identical over 8 bases. V lost 2 bases, J lost 5 bases, and 3 bases stayed unmatched. This CDR3 region has 13 residues. From germline, CDR1 is DFQATT and CDR2 SNEGSKA (reference sequence). CDR3 in DNA: TGCAGTGCTAGAACCAGGGGGCGAGATACGCAGTATTCT. It is translated as CSARTRGRDTQYS.

This chain links TRBV6-5 with TRBJ1-1; D not certain. Between the trimmed V and J ends, which lost 4 bases and 3 bases, there was a span of 15 bases. Germline CDR1 and CDR2: MNHEY and SVGAGI. The CDR3 is 15 residues long. CDR3 in amino acids: CASSSRRAIDTEAFF. CDR3 DNA sequence: TGTGCCAGCAGTTCCCGACGCGCCATAGACACTGAAGCTTTCTTT.

V is TRBV25-1 and J is TRBJ1-3; TRBD1 matches at 7 bases. The J segment lost 6 bases and the V segment lost 9 bases, leaving 11 bases of the junction unmatched. Germline assignment: CDR1 MGHDK and CDR2 SYGVNS. The CDR3 length is 14 residues. The CDR3 region is CASPTGSLENTIYF. In DNA form, the CDR3 reads TGTGCCAGTCCGACAGGGTCTCTGGAAAACACCATATATTTT.

This rearrangement joins TRBV2 to TRBJ2-7, with 8 bases that match TRBD2. V was pared by 1 base and J by 3 bases, with 5 bases of the junction left unmatched. Germline CDR1 SNHLY, CDR2 FYNNEI. This CDR3 contains 15 residues. The CDR3 bases are TGTGCCAGCAGTGAAGAAAGCGGGAGAATCTACGAGCAGTACTTC. It translates to CASSEESGRIYEQYF.

The genes are TRBV5-4 and TRBJ1-2, with a possible D match to TRBD1 (6 bases). Germline CDR1 is SGHNT and CDR2 is YYREEE (reference sequence). The CDR3 has 15 amino acids. V was pared by 0 bases and J by 4 bases, with 13 bases between. CDR3 nucleotide sequence: TGTGCCAGCAGCTTGGGTGGGGGCTTGGGCTATGGCTACACCTTC. Translation: CASSLGGGLGYGYTF.

The rearrangement uses TRBV5-4 and TRBJ2-7, with TRBD1 identical over 10 bases. Germline V gene data show CDR1 as SGHNT and CDR2 as YYREEE (reference sequence). The CDR3 loop spans 15 amino acids. V was pared by 1 base and J by 5 bases, with 6 bases of the junction left unmatched. The CDR3: CASSLSGTGAHEQYF. The DNA of the CDR3 is TGTGCCAGCAGCTTGTCCGGGACAGGGGCCCACGAGCAGTACTTC.

The chain links TRBV6-1 to TRBJ1-1; no clear D. This CDR3 region has 11 residues. V was shortened by 7 bases and J by 5 bases, with 8 bases between the two germline ends. From germline, CDR1 is MNHNS and CDR2 SASEGT. In DNA form, the CDR3 reads TGTGCCAGCATACGGAGGACTGAAGCTTTCTTT. Its protein is CASIRRTEAFF.

This clonotype turned up a few times. The CDR3 loop reads CASSVQGNHQDTQYF. The CDR3 bases are TGTGCCAGCAGTGTTCAGGGGAATCATCAAGATACGCAGTATTTT. The rearrangement joins TRBV2 to TRBJ2-3; D perhaps matches TRBD1 (6 bases). The CDR3 consists of 15 residues. Looked up from germline, CDR1 is SNHLY and CDR2 is FYNNEI. Trimming took off 4 bases at V and 5 bases at J, with 16 bases between the two ends.

V gene TRBV4-1 combines with J gene TRBJ2-7; TRBD2 agrees at 9 bases. The CDR3 spans 17 residues. Germline V gives CDR1 MGHRA, CDR2 YSYEKL. V was pared by 1 base and J by 6 bases, with 13 bases of the junction left unmatched. CDR3 residues: CASSQGQGGRAGFEQYF. The DNA for the CDR3 is TGCGCCAGCAGCCAAGGCCAGGGCGGGAGGGCCGGGTTCGAGCAGTACTTC.

This sequence joins TRBV6-5 and TRBJ1-5; D gene uncertain. V lost 2 bases and J 4 bases, leaving 6 bases between the germline ends. The V gene's germline CDR1 is MNHEY and CDR2 SVGAGI. This CDR3 is 13 amino acids long. The CDR3 DNA reads as TGTGCCAGCAGTTACCGCCTAAATCAGCCCCAGCATTTT. This sequence encodes CASSYRLNQPQHF.

The chain carries TRBV20-1 and TRBJ2-7, with D hard to call. This CDR3 comprises 13 residues. The V gene's germline CDR1 is DFQATT and CDR2 SNEGSKA (reference sequence). V lost 3 bases and J lost 0, with 9 bases in between. DNA for the CDR3: TGCAGTGCTAGGTGGCCCAGCTCCTACGAGCAGTACTTC. Amino acids: CSARWPSSYEQYF.

The chain is built from TRBV10-3 and TRBJ1-6; D gene ambiguous. V was pared by 8 bases and J by 4 bases, with 9 bases between. From germline, CDR1 is ENHRY and CDR2 SYGVKD. There are 13 residues in the CDR3. For the CDR3, the DNA is TGTGCCATCCGCCCAGAATATAATTCACCCCTCCACTTT. Translation: CAIRPEYNSPLHF.

The chain uses TRBV5-6 and TRBJ1-1, with TRBD1 as a possible D gene (5 bases). Germline V gene lookup returns CDR1 SGHDT and CDR2 YYEEEE. The CDR3 has 17 residues. Trimming stripped 5 bases from V and 0 bases from J, with 20 bases between. The CDR3 loop is CASSELTAGGLNTEAFF. The CDR3 DNA follows: TGTGCCAGCAGTGAACTAACAGCTGGGGGTTTGAACACTGAAGCTTTCTTT.

This clonotype has more than one count but fewer than ten. V and J are TRBV15 and TRBJ2-7; D unclear. The V gene lost 0 bases and the J gene lost 3 bases, with 9 bases spanning the gap. CDR3 length: 14 amino acids. Germline V gives CDR1 LNHNV, CDR2 YYDKDF (reference sequence). The chain's CDR3 is CATSRDFEDYEQYF. The CDR3 DNA is TGTGCCACCAGCAGAGATTTTGAGGACTACGAGCAGTACTTC.

V gene TRBV27 combines with J gene TRBJ2-7; D could derive from TRBD1 or TRBD2 (5 bases each). Germline V gives CDR1 MNHEY, CDR2 SMNVEV (reference sequence). V dropped 2 bases and J dropped 1 base, with 15 bases sitting between them. This CDR3 contains 16 residues. CDR3: CASSLRPGTGSYEQYF. The CDR3 DNA is TGTGCCAGCAGTTTACGGCCAGGGACGGGATCCTACGAGCAGTACTTC.

The J gene is TRBJ2-2, the V gene TRBV19, with 11 bases that match TRBD2. CDR3 length: 15 residues. V dropped 8 bases and J dropped 7; count of bases not matched to a gene: 9. Germline-derived CDR1 and CDR2 are LNHDA and SQIVND (reference sequence). CDR3 protein: CASADSGREVGELFF. In DNA form, the CDR3 reads TGTGCCAGTGCCGATAGCGGGAGGGAAGTCGGGGAGCTGTTTTTT. Supplemented by reference TRBV19 and TRBJ2-2, the full variable domain reads DGGITQSPKYLFRKEGQNVTLSCEQNLNHDAMYWYRQDPGQGLRLIYYSQIVNDFQKGDIAEGYSVSREKKESFPLTVTSAQKNPTAFYLCASADSGREVGELFFGEGSRLTVL.

The rearrangement uses TRBV20-1 and TRBJ2-5; tentatively, D is TRBD2 (5 bases). The CDR3 covers 12 residues. Trimming removed 6 bases from V and 2 bases from J, with 10 bases in between. The germline V gene encodes CDR1 DFQATT and CDR2 SNEGSKA (reference sequence). The CDR3 reads CSATREQETQYF. CDR3 bases: TGCAGTGCAACCCGGGAACAAGAGACCCAGTACTTC.

Comments on this clonotype: No conserved phenylalanine or tryptophan ends this CDR3, so it is likely a read error. This sequence joins TRBV28 and TRBJ2-1, with 8 positions matching TRBD2. Germline assignment: CDR1 MDHEN and CDR2 SYDVKM. J lost 7 bases, V lost 3 bases, and 5 bases had no gene match. This CDR3 spans 14 amino acids. CDR3 nucleotides: TGTGCCAGCAGTTTGAGCGGGAGTAGGAATGAGCAGTTCCTC. The encoded protein is CASSLSGSRNEQFL.

This clonotype came up a few times. The V gene is TRBV21-1, the J gene TRBJ1-5; the listed D gene, TRBD1, was not tested against the DNA. TRBV21-1 is noted as a pseudogene. CDR3 size: 19 residues. The CDR3 here is CASSSRLGTGAYSNQPQHF. The CDR3 nucleotides read TGTGCCAGCAGCTCACGCCTGGGGACAGGAGCTTATAGCAATCAGCCCCAGCATTTT.

This chain links TRBV9 with TRBJ2-7; D ambiguous. This CDR3 has 15 residues. The V gene lost 0 bases and the J gene lost 2 bases, with 12 bases spanning the gap. Germline V gene sequence: CDR1 SGDLS, CDR2 YYNGEE. CDR3: CASSVGVASAYEQYF. CDR3 nucleotide sequence: TGTGCCAGCAGCGTAGGAGTCGCGTCGGCCTACGAGCAGTACTTC.

The count of this clonotype is one. J is TRBJ1-1 and V is TRBV7-9, with a tentative D call TRBD1 (5 bases). Germline V lookup: CDR1 SEHNR, CDR2 FQNEAQ (reference sequence). The CDR3 contains 12 residues. V was shortened by 3 bases and J by 6 bases, with 8 bases between the two germline ends. The CDR3 DNA is TGTGCCAGCAGCTTTCGAGGGGCTGAAGCTTTCTTT. Residues: CASSFRGAEAFF.

J is TRBJ2-2 and V is TRBV7-2; TRBD2 matches at 14 bases. Looked up from germline, CDR1 is SGHTA and CDR2 is FQGNSA. Trimming cost V 5 bases and J 6 bases; bases outside gene matches: 11. The CDR3 sequence is 18 residues long. As DNA, the CDR3 is TGTGCCAGCAGCCTGCTGGGGACTAGCGGGAGTTACTCCGGGGAGCTGTTTTTT. Residues: CASSLLGTSGSYSGELFF.

The chain is built from TRBV2 and TRBJ2-3; D is ambiguous. The CDR3 runs to 13 residues. The V end was cut by 6 bases, the J end by 0 bases, with 7 bases between. CDR1 and CDR2 (germline): SNHLY, FYNNEI. CDR3 bases: TGTGCCAGCAGGGTGTCTAGCACAGATACGCAGTATTTT. It yields the protein CASRVSSTDTQYF.

The CDR3: CASSASRVGRTDTQYF. Written as DNA, the CDR3 is TGTGCCAGCAGCGCATCACGAGTCGGGCGCACAGATACGCAGTATTTT. The chain links TRBV7-8 to TRBJ2-3; D is unresolved. Trimming cost V 5 bases and J 1 base, with 16 bases left between them. The length of the CDR3 is 16 residues. Looked up from germline, CDR1 is SGHVS and CDR2 is FQNEAQ. The full variable domain, its missing parts supplied by reference TRBV7-8 and TRBJ2-3, is GAGVSQSPRYKVAKRGQDVALRCDPISGHVSLFWYQQALGQGPEFLTYFQNEAQLDKSGLPSDRFFAERPEGSVSTLKIQRTQQEDSAVYLCASSASRVGRTDTQYFGPGTRLTVL.

The rearrangement links TRBV5-4 to TRBJ2-1, with D hard to call. With 0 bases removed from V and 8 bases from J, the gap between germline ends came to 15 bases. The germline V gene has CDR1 SGHNT and CDR2 YYREEE (reference sequence). The CDR3 runs 15 residues. The CDR3 loop reads CASSLVEVGSDEQFF. CDR3 sequence (DNA): TGTGCCAGCAGCTTGGTCGAGGTGGGATCCGATGAGCAGTTCTTC. The variable domain in full, with the rest retrieved from reference TRBV5-4 and TRBJ2-1, is ETGVTQSPTHLIKTRGQQVTLRCSSQSGHNTVSWYQQALGQGPQFIFQYYREEENGRGNFPPRFSGLQFPNYSSELNVNALELDDSALYLCASSLVEVGSDEQFFGPGTRLTVL.

This sequence joins TRBV11-2 and TRBJ1-4; D is perhaps TRBD1 (5 bases). The germline CDR1 and CDR2 sequences are SGHAT and FQNNGV. V was trimmed by 1 base and J by 5 bases, leaving 8 bases between them. The CDR3 has 14 amino acids. DNA for the CDR3: TGTGCCAGCAGCTTAGGTGGGGGGAATGAAAAACTGTTTTTT. Protein sequence: CASSLGGGNEKLFF.

This chain links TRBV12-3 or TRBV12-4 with TRBJ2-3; a weak D match, TRBD1 (5 bases). Trimming took 7 bases from V and 4 from J, leaving 21 bases between them. The CDR3 is 16 amino acids. The CDR3 loop reads CASIPSPGKYADTQYF. CDR3 sequence (DNA): TGTGCCAGCATCCCCTCGCCAGGGAAGTACGCAGATACGCAGTATTTT.